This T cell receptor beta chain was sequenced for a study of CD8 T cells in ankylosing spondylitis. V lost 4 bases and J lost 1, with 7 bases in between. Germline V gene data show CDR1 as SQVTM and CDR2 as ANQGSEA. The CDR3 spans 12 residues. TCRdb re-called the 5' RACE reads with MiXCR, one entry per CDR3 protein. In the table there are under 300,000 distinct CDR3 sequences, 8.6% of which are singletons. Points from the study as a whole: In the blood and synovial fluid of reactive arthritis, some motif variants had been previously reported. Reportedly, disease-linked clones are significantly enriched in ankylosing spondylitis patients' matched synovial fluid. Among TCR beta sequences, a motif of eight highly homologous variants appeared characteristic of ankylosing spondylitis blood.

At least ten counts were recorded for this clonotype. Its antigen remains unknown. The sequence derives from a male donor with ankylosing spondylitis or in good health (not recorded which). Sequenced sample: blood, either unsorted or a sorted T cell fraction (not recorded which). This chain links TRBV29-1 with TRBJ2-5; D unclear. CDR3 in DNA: TGCAGCGTTGTCGCTCCCCAAGAGACCCAGTACTTC. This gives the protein CSVVAPQETQYF.